Below, one T cell receptor beta chain is given with its context. The antigen remains undetermined. This entry comes from a study of shared clonotypes between healthy human individuals. Study-wide points: Larger estimated richness was generally seen in naive subsets than in memory subsets.

CD8 cells classed as naive were CD45RO-negative and positively selected for CCR7, excluding terminally differentiated effector memory CD45RA+ cells. Assay used: immunoSEQ multiplex PCR; TCRdb lists only in-frame clones, some missing. Seen here are around 1.9 million clones, 90% to 95% observed once, and the top ten hold about 1.7%. The sample consisted of naive CD8+ T cells from PBMCs. This clonotype originated in a man aged 18 to 30 in good health. Some clones in this sample may be carry-over from other donors' samples.

Written as DNA, the CDR3 is TGTGCCAGCATGGGGGGAACTGAAGCTTTCTTT. Translated, it gives CASMGGTEAFF. This chain links TRBV2 with TRBJ1-1, with D perhaps TRBD1 (5 bases). CDR1 and CDR2 from the germline V gene are SNHLY and FYNNEI. V lost 7 bases and J 5 bases, leaving 8 bases between the germline ends. The CDR3 has 11 amino acids.